The 21 T cell receptor beta chains given below trace back to one sample, sequenced in a study of blood T cell repertoires in COVID-19. Clones were read by immunoSEQ multiplex PCR, and TCRdb kept only the in-frame ones, dropping some. The table records roughly 300,000 clones, 87% of them present only once. Sequenced: peripheral blood. Source of these receptors: a woman aged 40-49 years who had recovered from COVID-19.

This chain uses TRBV19 with TRBJ2-2; 7 bases match TRBD1. Germline assignment: CDR1 LNHDA and CDR2 SQIVND (reference sequence). J was trimmed by 5 bases and V by 7 bases; bases with no gene match: 10. The CDR3 runs 15 residues. CDR3 sequence (DNA): TGTGCCAGTACCCCTGACAGGGTAGAAACCGGGGAGCTGTTTTTT. Translation gives CASTPDRVETGELFF.

V and J are TRBV9 and TRBJ1-2; maybe TRBD1 (5 bases). The V end was cut by 4 bases, the J end by 4 bases, with 14 bases between. Germline V gene data show CDR1 as SGDLS and CDR2 as YYNGEE. CDR3 length: 14 residues. The DNA of the CDR3 is TGTGCCAGCAGCCAGGACGACGGGGGCTATGGCTACACCTTC. Its protein is CASSQDDGGYGYTF.

The chain has TRBV13 and TRBJ2-3; D gene uncertain. Per germline, CDR1 PRHDT and CDR2 FYEKMQ (reference sequence). This CDR3 is built from 13 residues. V gave up 5 bases and J gave up 0 bases, with 6 bases separating them. Here the CDR3 reads CASSTPSTDTQYF. CDR3 DNA: TGTGCCAGCAGCACACCTAGCACAGATACGCAGTATTTT.

This chain connects TRBV18 to TRBJ2-5; TRBD1 matches at 7 bases. After removal of 3 bases from V and 2 bases from J, the junction contained 3 bases not matched to a gene. Germline CDR1 KGHSH, CDR2 LQKENI. The CDR3 consists of 14 residues. CDR3 protein: CASSPGQEQETQYF. CDR3 coding DNA: TGTGCCAGCTCACCCGGACAGGAACAAGAGACCCAGTACTTC.

The chain's CDR3 is CASSVGFGGDYGYTF. Written as DNA, the CDR3 is TGTGCCAGCAGCGTAGGATTTGGGGGGGACTATGGCTACACCTTC. The rearrangement links TRBV9 to TRBJ1-2; possible D gene TRBD1, 5 bases. The germline gives CDR1 SGDLS, CDR2 YYNGEE. The CDR3 spans 15 residues. Trimming shortened V by 0 bases and J by 3 bases, and 12 bases separated the two germline ends.

The chain employs TRBV7-9 and TRBJ2-5; 12 nucleotides line up with TRBD2. Germline CDR1 and CDR2: SEHNR and FQNEAQ (reference sequence). V gave up 2 bases and J gave up 3 bases; unmatched junction bases: 7. The CDR3 contains 17 residues. CDR3 amino acids: CASSLNPLAGGEETQYF. The CDR3 nucleotides are TGTGCCAGCAGCTTAAACCCTCTAGCGGGGGGGGAAGAGACCCAGTACTTC.

V usage is TRBV18 and J usage is TRBJ1-2; 7 nucleotides match TRBD1. With 2 bases clipped from V and 2 bases from J, the junction kept 2 bases outside the gene matches. Germline V lookup: CDR1 KGHSH, CDR2 LQKENI. This CDR3 is 14 amino acids long. The chain's CDR3 is CASSPDRENYGYTF. The DNA of the CDR3 is TGTGCCAGCTCACCAGACAGGGAGAACTATGGCTACACCTTC. The full variable domain, with the rest looked up from reference TRBV18 and TRBJ1-2, is NAGVMQNPRHLVRRRGQEARLRCSPMKGHSHVYWYRQLPEEGLKFMVYLQKENIIDESGMPKERFSAEFPKEGPSILRIQQVVRGDSAAYFCASSPDRENYGYTFGSGTRLTVV.

The rearrangement joins TRBV30 to TRBJ2-1, with no clear D. The CDR3 runs to 11 residues. From germline, CDR1 is GTSNPN and CDR2 SVGIG (reference sequence). Between the trimmed V and J ends, which lost 1 base and 4 bases, there was a span of 2 bases. CDR3 sequence reads: CAWSAYNEQFF. In DNA, the CDR3 is TGTGCCTGGAGTGCTTACAATGAGCAGTTCTTC.

The sample holds one count of this clone. The rearrangement uses TRBV10-2 and TRBJ1-5, with D possibly matching TRBD1 (6 bases). The CDR3 is 14 amino acids. CDR1 and CDR2 from the germline V gene are WSHSY and SAAADI. Trimming shortened V by 6 bases and J by 5 bases, and 14 bases separated the two germline ends. CDR3 sequence reads: CASSPDRLYQPQHF. The CDR3 DNA is TGCGCCAGCAGCCCGGACAGACTGTATCAGCCCCAGCATTTT.

The chain uses TRBV5-5 and TRBJ1-2; D call uncertain. In germline, CDR1 is SGHKS, CDR2 YYEKEE (reference sequence). The ends were cut back, 1 base at V and 8 bases at J, with 12 bases in the middle. The CDR3 runs to 13 residues. In DNA, the CDR3 is TGTGCCAGCAGCTTGACCAGCGGAGCGGGCTACACCTTC. Translation gives CASSLTSGAGYTF.

V and J are TRBV21-1 and TRBJ2-3; the table's D gene call, TRBD1, was not cross checked with the DNA. TRBV21-1 is a pseudogene locus. The CDR3 has 16 residues. In nucleotides, the CDR3 is TGTGCCAGCAGCAAATGGACAGGGTTCTGGGCGGATACGCAGTATTTT. This sequence encodes CASSKWTGFWADTQYF.

J is TRBJ1-2 and V is TRBV19; tentatively, D is TRBD1 (5 bases). Per the germline V gene, CDR1 is LNHDA and CDR2 is SQIVND (reference sequence). CDR3 size: 12 residues. V was pared by 6 bases and J by 2 bases, with 7 bases between. This chain's CDR3 is CASRQGNYGYTF. The CDR3, as DNA: TGTGCCAGTAGGCAGGGAAACTATGGCTACACCTTC.

The V gene is TRBV2, the J gene TRBJ1-1, with TRBD1 matching over 7 bases. After removal of 4 bases from V and 7 bases from J, the junction contained 9 bases not matched to a gene. Germline V gene lookup returns CDR1 SNHLY and CDR2 FYNNEI. CDR3 length equals 14 residues. CDR3 DNA: TGTGCCAGCAGTGTGGAGGGGGCTGGTTTTGAAGCTTTCTTT. This gives the protein CASSVEGAGFEAFF. The complete variable domain, with remaining parts taken from reference TRBV2 and TRBJ1-1, reads EPEVTQTPSHQVTQMGQEVILRCVPISNHLYFYWYRQILGQKVEFLVSFYNNEISEKSEIFDDQFSVERPDGSNFTLKIRSTKLEDSAMYFCASSVEGAGFEAFFGQGTRLTVV.

The V gene is TRBV9, the J gene TRBJ1-5; D may be TRBD1 (6 bases). V gave up 4 bases and J gave up 5 bases, with 16 bases separating them. Germline CDR1 and CDR2: SGDLS and YYNGEE. This CDR3 comprises 15 residues. CDR3 sequence reads: CASSPRGRGDQPQHF. CDR3 sequence (DNA): TGTGCCAGCAGCCCCCGCGGCAGGGGAGATCAGCCCCAGCATTTT.

The chain employs TRBV14 and TRBJ2-7; D possibly corresponds to TRBD2 (6 bases). This CDR3 comprises 15 residues. The V end lost 4 bases, the J end lost 3 bases, and 16 bases lay between the germline ends. Germline V gene sequence: CDR1 SGHDN, CDR2 FVKESK. CDR3 protein: CASSRGTGGYYEQYF. As DNA, the CDR3 is TGTGCCAGCAGCCGCGGGACCGGGGGATACTACGAGCAGTACTTC.

V and J are TRBV6-1 and TRBJ1-4; unclear D gene. V shed 3 bases and J shed 1 base, with 9 bases lying between them. The V gene's germline CDR1 is MNHNS and CDR2 SASEGT. The CDR3 is 15 amino acids. In DNA, the CDR3 is TGTGCCAGCAGTGATTCCCGAGGAACTAATGAAAAACTGTTTTTT. It codes for CASSDSRGTNEKLFF.

The V call is TRBV30, the J call TRBJ1-1; unclear D gene. The V gene's germline CDR1 is GTSNPN and CDR2 SVGIG (reference sequence). This CDR3 region has 13 residues. The V end was cut by 5 bases, the J end by 5 bases, with 15 bases between. The chain's CDR3 is CAWSGGQKTEAFF. CDR3 in DNA: TGTGCCTGGTCCGGCGGGCAGAAGACTGAAGCTTTCTTT.

J is TRBJ2-2 and V is TRBV11-3, with D possibly being TRBD1 (6 bases). This CDR3 comprises 13 residues. Germline V CDR1 and CDR2: SGHNT, YENEEA. Trimming stripped 3 bases from V and 4 bases from J, with 6 bases between. CDR3 amino acids: CASSFRGTGELFF. In DNA form, the CDR3 reads TGTGCCAGCAGCTTCAGGGGCACCGGGGAGCTGTTTTTT.

The V gene is TRBV20-1, the J gene TRBJ2-1, with D possibly matching TRBD2 (5 bases). CDR1 and CDR2 (germline): DFQATT, SNEGSKA (reference sequence). This CDR3 has 11 amino acids. Trimming stripped 6 bases from V and 5 bases from J, with 8 bases between. Here the CDR3 reads CSASGNNEQFF. As DNA, the CDR3 is TGCAGTGCATCCGGGAACAATGAGCAGTTCTTC.

This sequence joins TRBV12-3 or TRBV12-4 and TRBJ1-1, with D hard to call. Between the trimmed V and J ends, which lost 10 bases and 8 bases, there was a span of 17 bases. The CDR3 totals 12 residues. The CDR3 reads CATGLSRREAFF. In nucleotides, the CDR3 is TGTGCCACCGGGTTGTCCCGACGGGAAGCTTTCTTT.

The rearrangement links TRBV3-1 (or the pseudogene TRBV3-2) to TRBJ2-1, with D tentatively TRBD2 (7 bases). Germline values: CDR1 LGHDT, CDR2 YNNKEL (reference sequence). This CDR3 comprises 15 residues. V lost 7 bases, J lost 4 bases, and 17 bases lay in between. Here the CDR3 reads CASTDGGGQYNEQFF. CDR3 DNA: TGTGCCAGCACCGATGGGGGGGGCCAATACAATGAGCAGTTCTTC.